This T cell receptor beta chain was captured by sequencing in a study of cytomegalovirus exposure and HLA in healthy donors. Study at large: A subsequent analysis stated that the approximately 120 validation repertoires were run on the same platform as the roughly 670 first-cohort repertoires.

This CDR3 is 14 amino acids long. V lost 2 bases, J lost 5 bases, and 13 bases lay in between. Germline CDR1 MNHNY, CDR2 SVGAGI (reference sequence). To note about this clone: Its matching antigen is unknown.

The donors were part of the validation cohort, which consisted of some 120 subjects and was separate from the first cohort of 666 subjects. Sequenced by immunoSEQ multiplex PCR; TCRdb stores in-frame clones only, minus some. The sample lists about 280,000 clones; 70% to 90% were seen once. Study outcomes and limitations: Confirmation in vitro established that a few CMV-associated chains were specific for CMV antigens. Many donors shared some public TCRs, even though most TCR sequences were rare.

The TCR originated in a woman between 18 and 29 years old in good health and CMV-seronegative. Material: PBMCs. The chain uses TRBV6-6 and TRBJ2-7; a possible D gene is TRBD1 (7 bases). CDR3 residues: CASSYGGTAHEQYF. The DNA of the CDR3 is TGTGCCAGCAGTTACGGAGGGACAGCCCACGAGCAGTACTTC.